Sequencing of this T cell receptor beta chain was carried out in a study of tumor-infiltrating lymphocytes in localized non-small cell lung cancer (dated by TCRdb to 2020 to 2022). Regarding the study in general: Patients whose samples were collected after neoadjuvant chemotherapy, as well as both smokers and never-smokers and several histologies, were included in the cohort. Each patient provided resected tumor tissue plus uninvolved lung tissue from the same patient, with the uninvolved lung tissue described as non-adjacent to the tumor. Alongside flow cytometry, multiplex immunofluorescence, RNA-seq, exome sequencing and proteomics, TCR sequencing was applied to the same patients as one of several integrated assays. In total, the ICON cohort consisted of over a hundred surgical patients with localized non-small cell lung cancer who had their tumors resected. For under 60 patients, immunoSEQ T-cell fraction was compared between paired tumor and uninvolved lung. What the research found in general, with its limitations: The TCR-derived T-cell fraction showed no difference between the flow cytometry-defined immunotypes IM1 (good prognosis) and IM2 (poor prognosis). No association of tumor T-cell fraction from TCR sequencing with recurrence-free survival was found (p = 0.61). Higher T cell infiltration in tumors than in uninvolved lung tissue was supported by TCRbeta sequencing, consistent with immunofluorescence CD3 counts. Because different pieces of the same tissue were used for different assays, technical variation could not be separated from intratumor heterogeneity. Assay coverage differed among patients according to how much tissue was available, so only a subset of the cohort had TCR sequencing.

Concerning this clone: Its antigen specificity is not known. Base qualities are missing; no much larger clone stands one base away.

The T-cell fraction in tumor and uninvolved lung tissue was provided by TCR sequencing with the immunoSEQ assay. The paper's data handling went like this. In the survival analysis, patients were divided into a high T-cell fraction group (upper tertile) and a low T-cell fraction group (lower two tertiles), and the two groups were compared using a log-rank test. A signed-rank test was used to test differences in T-cell fraction between paired tumor and uninvolved lung samples. Sourced from immuneACCESS, this table was stored by TCRdb with only in-frame sequences that have V and J called. A share of the clones is absent; for the studies checked, an unresolved V gene accounts for under half, and the remainder has no known explanation. Clone size and V and J calls were adopted from that table, with D and trimming inferred from the DNA. Here the sample has 14,000 or so clones; roughly 75% occur a single time. The leading ten clones occupy about 4% of the sample.

Patient enrollment in ICON started in early 2016, and the final patient was enrolled in 2018. In a subcohort of about 76 patients, fresh tumor and matched uninvolved tissue were collected for in-depth immune analyses, with TCR sequencing among those analyses. No cell sorting was done, and TCR sequencing was instead run on DNA isolated from bulk tissue. CDR1 and CDR2 were assigned from the germline V gene as SGHNT and YENEEA. Trimming takes 4 bases from V and 5 bases from J, and the germline ends sit 8 bases apart. The CDR3 covers 12 residues, taking in both the cysteine and the phenylalanine. Only CDR3 DNA is held: 36 bases, read in frame from base 1.

Material: lung tumor tissue. The rearranged chain carries TRBV11-3 and TRBJ2-5; a tentative D match to TRBD1 spans 5 bases. This TCR came from a human donor with non-small cell lung cancer. The nucleotide sequence reads TGTGCCAGCAGCTCATGGGGCGAGACCCAGTACTTC. This translates into CASSSWGETQYF.